This TCR beta chain is from a study of blood T cell repertoires in COVID-19. Study context: Italy, Spain and the United States were the sources of the convalescent and acute COVID-19 samples. The analysed material was cDNA or gDNA that came from T cells, B-cell-depleted T cells, or PBMCs.

Original handling: Reference gene primers were amplified, and this amplification served to estimate nucleated cell counts. The protocol was immunoSEQ multiplex PCR, while the TCRdb copy is restricted to in-frame clones and leaves out a portion. V and J calls and clone size come straight from that table; D and trimming were deduced from the DNA. The repertoire includes around 370,000 clones, about 90% of them detected once, and approximately 3.5% sits in the top ten. Trimming removed 1 base from V and 5 bases from J, with 9 bases in between. Germline-derived CDR1 and CDR2 are SGHNT and YENEEA. CDR3 length equals 13 residues.

Sequenced: peripheral blood. The origin of this receptor is a young woman who had recovered from COVID-19. This chain uses TRBV11-3 with TRBJ2-7; no definite D call. The CDR3 nucleotides read TGTGCCAGCAGCTTAGTCAGTGTGAACGAGCAGTACGTC. Amino acids: CASSLVSVNEQYV.